This is a list of T cell receptor beta chains from one sample in a study of T cell responses to AZD1222 COVID-19 vaccine. Profiled with immunoSEQ multiplex PCR; TCRdb holds only in-frame clones, not every one. The table records over 110,000 clones, approximately 94% of them present only once. The sequenced sample was peripheral blood, obtained on day 0 of AZD1222 vaccination. Receptors were obtained from an adult in good health. Each CDR3 is given with its conserved first and last residue. A D gene is named only where the DNA matches it firmly. Only some rows state a clone size, as once, few, many or a class for expanded clones.

J: TRBJ2-3
size: .
D: .
V: TRBV29-1
CDR3: CSVVRVTGPRTDTQYF
DNA: TGCAGCGTTGTAAGGGTAACGGGACCTAGGACAGATACGCAGTATTTT

J: TRBJ2-7
size: .
D: .
V: TRBV1
CDR3: CTSSPQVPQGSIHEQYF
DNA: TGCACCAGCAGCCCGCAAGTCCCCCAGGGAAGTATACACGAGCAGTACTTC

J: TRBJ2-3
size: once
D: .
V: TRBV27
CDR3: CASSPWAGTDTQYF
DNA: TGTGCCAGCAGTCCCTGGGCGGGAACAGATACGCAGTATTTT

J: TRBJ1-5
size: .
D: .
V: TRBV19
CDR3: CASSLTGGTGNQPQHF
DNA: TGTGCCTCGAGCCTCACGGGAGGGACGGGCAATCAGCCCCAGCATTTT

J: TRBJ1-2
size: .
D: .
V: TRBV5-6
CDR3: CASSLVAPWEDGYTF
DNA: TGTGCCAGCAGCTTGGTAGCTCCCTGGGAGGATGGCTACACCTTC

J: TRBJ2-3
size: .
D: TRBD2
V: TRBV5-1
CDR3: CASSSGLAGGDTQYF
DNA: TGCGCCAGCAGCTCGGGACTAGCGGGTGGGGATACGCAGTATTTT

J: TRBJ2-7
size: .
D: TRBD1
V: TRBV5-5
CDR3: CASSWGGTGSYEQYF
DNA: TGTGCCAGCAGCTGGGGGGGGACAGGGTCCTACGAGCAGTACTTC

J: TRBJ1-4
size: .
D: .
V: TRBV5-1
CDR3: CASSLAGRQGSNEKLFF
DNA: TGCGCCAGCAGCTTGGCCGGACGTCAGGGATCTAATGAAAAACTGTTTTTT

J: TRBJ1-1
size: .
D: .
V: TRBV7-2
CDR3: CASSSTGLGEAFF
DNA: TGTGCCAGCAGCTCTACAGGTTTAGGTGAAGCTTTCTTT

J: TRBJ2-5
size: .
D: .
V: TRBV28
CDR3: CASSLGARGSSKETQYF
DNA: TGTGCCAGCAGTTTGGGGGCTAGAGGGAGCTCCAAAGAGACCCAGTACTTC

J: TRBJ2-7
size: .
D: TRBD2
V: TRBV6-4
CDR3: CASRHFKGSGSAYEQYF
DNA: TGTGCCAGCCGCCACTTTAAAGGGAGCGGGAGCGCCTACGAGCAGTACTTC

J: TRBJ2-7
size: .
D: .
V: TRBV7-2
CDR3: CASGHGHPEQYF
DNA: TGTGCCAGCGGTCATGGACACCCCGAGCAGTACTTC

J: TRBJ1-4
size: .
D: .
V: TRBV4-3
CDR3: CASSRDKLPNEKLFF
DNA: TGCGCCAGCAGCCGAGACAAACTACCTAATGAAAAACTGTTTTTT

J: TRBJ2-3
size: .
D: .
V: TRBV6-5
CDR3: CAIRLGTDTQYF
DNA: TGTGCCATCCGACTCGGCACAGATACGCAGTATTTT

J: TRBJ2-2
size: .
D: TRBD2
V: TRBV5-1
CDR3: CASSPTELAGGVHTGELFF
DNA: TGCGCCAGCAGCCCCACGGAACTAGCGGGAGGTGTGCACACCGGGGAGCTGTTTTTT

J: TRBJ2-2
size: .
D: .
V: TRBV5-1
CDR3: CASSLDHLRGGTGELFF
DNA: TGCGCCAGCAGCTTGGACCATCTCCGAGGCGGCACCGGGGAGCTGTTTTTT

J: TRBJ1-1
size: once
D: .
V: TRBV5-1
CDR3: CASSLEGVRNTEAFF
DNA: TGCGCCAGCAGCTTGGAGGGGGTCAGGAACACTGAAGCTTTCTTT

J: TRBJ2-7
size: .
D: .
V: TRBV27
CDR3: CASAQGPRLFTYEQYF
DNA: TGTGCCAGCGCGCAGGGGCCCCGACTATTCACCTACGAGCAGTACTTC

J: TRBJ2-1
size: few
D: TRBD2
V: TRBV7-3
CDR3: CASSLAGAPANEQFF
DNA: TGTGCCAGCAGCTTAGCGGGAGCCCCCGCCAATGAGCAGTTCTTC

J: TRBJ2-7
size: .
D: .
V: TRBV7-6
CDR3: CASSRDPSSSSYEQYF
DNA: TGTGCCAGCAGCCGCGATCCCAGTTCGAGCTCCTACGAGCAGTACTTC

J: TRBJ2-4
size: few
D: TRBD1
V: TRBV19
CDR3: CASRDRALVNIQYF
DNA: TGTGCCAGTAGAGACAGGGCTTTAGTTAACATTCAGTACTTC

J: TRBJ2-1
size: once
D: TRBD2
V: TRBV5-4
CDR3: CASSQAGGRYNEQFF
DNA: TGTGCCAGCAGCCAAGCGGGGGGGCGGTACAATGAGCAGTTCTTC

J: TRBJ1-2
size: .
D: TRBD1
V: TRBV19
CDR3: CASRGQGDHGYTF
DNA: TGTGCCAGTAGGGGACAGGGGGATCATGGCTACACCTTC

J: TRBJ2-1
size: .
D: TRBD2
V: TRBV27
CDR3: CASSNQGIAGDNEQFF
DNA: TGTGCCAGCAGTAACCAAGGGATAGCGGGGGATAATGAGCAGTTCTTC

J: TRBJ2-3
size: .
D: .
V: TRBV6-5
CDR3: CAARGAHTQYF
DNA: TGTGCCGCCCGGGGGGCTCATACGCAGTATTTT

J: TRBJ2-3
size: .
D: .
V: TRBV7-9
CDR3: CASSPRVLGSDTQYF
DNA: TGTGCCAGCAGCCCCAGGGTCCTGGGTTCAGATACGCAGTATTTT

J: TRBJ2-1
size: .
D: .
V: TRBV10-3
CDR3: CAISPSRGSGHGHNEQFF
DNA: TGTGCCATCAGCCCAAGCAGAGGTTCGGGACACGGTCACAATGAGCAGTTCTTC